The 12 T cell receptor beta chains below were found in one sample sequenced in a study of beta chain features in type 1 diabetes. Reverse transcription of all isolated RNA meant that expressed TCRB transcripts were sequenced. Clones were sequenced by immunoSEQ multiplex PCR, and TCRdb holds only the in-frame ones, with some missing. The sample shows fewer than 200,000 clones, around 8% of them seen only once. What was sequenced was central memory CD4+ T cells from blood. These receptor sequences come from a man younger than 30 in good health.

The V call is TRBV5-4, the J call TRBJ2-3; perhaps TRBD2 as D (5 bases). CDR1 is SGHNT and CDR2 is YYREEE in the germline V gene (reference sequence). CDR3 length equals 16 residues. V lost 1 base and J lost 2, with 14 bases in between. Here the CDR3 DNA reads TGTGCCAGCAGCTTGTATTTGGGAGTTGCCACAGATACGCAGTATTTT. Its translation: CASSLYLGVATDTQYF.

This clone was counted between two and nine times. The chain employs TRBV7-2 and TRBJ2-1; 9 nucleotides line up with TRBD2. Germline trimming cut 2 bases from V and 8 bases from J; bases unmatched to any gene: 10. The germline gives CDR1 SGHTA, CDR2 FQGNSA. This CDR3 has 16 residues. The CDR3 DNA is TGTGCCAGCAGCTTAAGGAGGACTAGCGACGGTTATGAGCAGTTCTTC. Its protein is CASSLRRTSDGYEQFF.

The CDR3: CASSERQGVYEQYF. CDR3 in DNA: TGTGCCAGCAGTGAACGTCAGGGCGTCTACGAGCAGTACTTC. The chain combines TRBV6-1 with TRBJ2-7; perhaps TRBD1 as D (5 bases). CDR3 size: 14 residues. Deletions cut 2 bases from V and 3 bases from J, with 11 bases between. The V gene's germline CDR1 is MNHNS and CDR2 SASEGT.

This clone showed up just a few times. CDR3 in amino acids: CASSSGTFSGNTIYF. The CDR3 region has the DNA TGTGCCAGCAGCTCCGGGACATTCTCTGGAAACACCATATATTTT. The chain recombines TRBV7-2 with TRBJ1-3, with TRBD1 as a possible D gene (6 bases). The CDR3 extends over 15 amino acids. V was cut by 4 bases and J by 0 bases, with 10 bases left in between. Germline CDR1 SGHTA, CDR2 FQGNSA.

This clone was counted only a few times. The chain carries TRBV9 and TRBJ1-1, with D perhaps TRBD1 (5 bases). Germline V gives CDR1 SGDLS, CDR2 YYNGEE. The V gene lost 3 bases and the J gene lost 1 base, with 10 bases spanning the gap. The CDR3 runs 14 residues. The CDR3 loop reads CASSAGHSNTEAFF. CDR3 DNA sequence: TGTGCCAGCAGCGCCGGACATTCGAACACTGAAGCTTTCTTT.

The rearrangement uses TRBV28 and TRBJ2-7; no reliable D call. Trimming shortened V by 2 bases and J by 2 bases, and 4 bases separated the two germline ends. The CDR3 has 12 amino acids. CDR1 is MDHEN and CDR2 is SYDVKM in the germline V gene. The CDR3 nucleotides read TGTGCCAGCAGTTTAGTTACCTACGAGCAGTACTTC. This gives the protein CASSLVTYEQYF.

In its sample, this clone was seen a few times. V gene TRBV5-4 combines with J gene TRBJ1-2; D gene ambiguous. Germline-derived CDR1 and CDR2 are SGHNT and YYREEE (reference sequence). Trimming cost V 0 bases and J 3 bases, with 9 bases left between them. This CDR3 has 14 amino acids. The CDR3 bases are TGTGCCAGCAGCTTGGGCCTGGGCGACTATGGCTACACCTTC. Translating it yields CASSLGLGDYGYTF.

This clone was found a few times. V and J are TRBV7-9 and TRBJ1-1; 9 nucleotides match TRBD1. Germline V gene lookup returns CDR1 SEHNR and CDR2 FQNEAQ (reference sequence). CDR3 length: 15 amino acids. V lost 1 base to trimming and J lost 5 bases; unmatched junction nucleotides: 5. In DNA, the CDR3 is TGTGCCAGCAGCTTAGGGACAGGGGTTGGTACTGAAGCTTTCTTT. This encodes CASSLGTGVGTEAFF.

The rearrangement uses TRBV4-2 and TRBJ1-4; 7 bases line up with TRBD1. In germline, CDR1 is LGHNA, CDR2 YNFKEQ. Germline trimming cut 0 bases from V and 7 bases from J; bases unmatched to any gene: 8. This CDR3 comprises 16 residues. The CDR3 nucleotides read TGTGCCAGCAGCCAAGATAAGAAGGCAGGGGGTGAAAAACTGTTTTTT. It is translated as CASSQDKKAGGEKLFF.

This clone was seen more than once but under ten times. V and J are TRBV11-2 and TRBJ2-3; 7 bases are shared with TRBD1. Unmatched junction bases numbered 7, after V lost 0 bases and J lost 4 bases. CDR3 length: 16 amino acids. Germline V lookup: CDR1 SGHAT, CDR2 FQNNGV. The DNA for the CDR3 is TGTGCCAGCAGCTTAGAGGGCAGGGGGTCTGCAGATACGCAGTATTTT. Its protein product is CASSLEGRGSADTQYF.

This clone was counted between two and nine times. J is TRBJ2-7 and V is TRBV10-3, with D maybe TRBD1 (5 bases). Germline assignment: CDR1 ENHRY and CDR2 SYGVKD. V lost 6 bases, J lost 1 base, and 10 bases lay in between. The CDR3 spans 13 residues. This chain's CDR3 is CAISRVQSYEQYF. The CDR3 DNA sequence: TGTGCCATCAGCAGGGTCCAGTCCTACGAGCAGTACTTC.

This clone was seen more than once but under ten times. CDR3 protein: CASIAGDYEQYF. CDR3 sequence (DNA): TGTGCCAGCATAGCGGGAGACTACGAGCAGTACTTC. V gene TRBV2 combines with J gene TRBJ2-7, with 9 bases matching TRBD2. The length of the CDR3 is 12 residues. Losses at the gene ends were 7 bases for V and 3 bases for J; bases not matched to a gene: 1. Germline lookup yields CDR1 SNHLY and CDR2 FYNNEI.